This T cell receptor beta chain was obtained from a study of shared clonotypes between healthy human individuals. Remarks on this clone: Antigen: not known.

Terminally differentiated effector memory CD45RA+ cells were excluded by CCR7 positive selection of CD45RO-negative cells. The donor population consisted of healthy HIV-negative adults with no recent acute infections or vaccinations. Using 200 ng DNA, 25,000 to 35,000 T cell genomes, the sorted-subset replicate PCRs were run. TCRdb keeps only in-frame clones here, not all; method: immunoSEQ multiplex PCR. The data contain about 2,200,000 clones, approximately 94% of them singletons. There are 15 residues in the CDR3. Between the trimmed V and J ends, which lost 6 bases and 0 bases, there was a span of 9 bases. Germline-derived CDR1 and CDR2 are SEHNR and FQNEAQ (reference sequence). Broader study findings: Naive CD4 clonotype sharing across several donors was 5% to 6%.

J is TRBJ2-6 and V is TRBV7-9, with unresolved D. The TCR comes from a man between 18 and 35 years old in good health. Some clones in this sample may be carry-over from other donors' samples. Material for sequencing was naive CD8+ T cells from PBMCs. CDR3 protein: CASRGRLSGANVLTF. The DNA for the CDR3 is TGTGCCAGCAGAGGCAGGCTCTCTGGGGCCAACGTCCTGACTTTC.